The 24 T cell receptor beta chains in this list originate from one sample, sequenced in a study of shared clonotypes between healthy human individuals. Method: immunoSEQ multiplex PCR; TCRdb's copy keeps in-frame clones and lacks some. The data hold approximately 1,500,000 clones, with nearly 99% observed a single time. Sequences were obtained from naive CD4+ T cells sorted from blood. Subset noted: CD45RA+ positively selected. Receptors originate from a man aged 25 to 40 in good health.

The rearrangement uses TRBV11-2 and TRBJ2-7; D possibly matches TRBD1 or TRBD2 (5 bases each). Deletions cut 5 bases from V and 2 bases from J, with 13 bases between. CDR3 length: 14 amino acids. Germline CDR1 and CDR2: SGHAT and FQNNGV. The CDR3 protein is CASSRRDGPYEQYF. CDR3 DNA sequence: TGTGCCAGCAGCCGCCGGGACGGACCCTACGAGCAGTACTTC.

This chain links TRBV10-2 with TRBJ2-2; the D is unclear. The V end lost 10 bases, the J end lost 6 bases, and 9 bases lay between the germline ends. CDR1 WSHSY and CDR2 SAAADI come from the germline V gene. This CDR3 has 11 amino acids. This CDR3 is CANTAAGELFF. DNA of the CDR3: TGCGCCAACACCGCGGCCGGGGAGCTGTTTTTT.

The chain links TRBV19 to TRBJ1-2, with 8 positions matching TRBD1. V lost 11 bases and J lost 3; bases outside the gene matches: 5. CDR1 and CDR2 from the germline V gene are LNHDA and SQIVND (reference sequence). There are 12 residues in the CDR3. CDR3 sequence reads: CAGDRRHYGYTF. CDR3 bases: TGTGCCGGGGACAGGAGACACTATGGCTACACCTTC.

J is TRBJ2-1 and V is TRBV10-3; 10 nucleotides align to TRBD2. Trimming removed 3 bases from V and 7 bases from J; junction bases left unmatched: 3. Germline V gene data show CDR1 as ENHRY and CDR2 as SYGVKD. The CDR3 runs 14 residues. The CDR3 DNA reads TGTGCCATCAGTGACCAGCGGGAGGGAAATGAGCAGTTCTTC. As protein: CAISDQREGNEQFF.

In DNA form, the CDR3 reads TGTGCCAGCTCACCAATCGGGGCAGGACAGGGAAACACAGATACGCAGTATTTT. Translated: CASSPIGAGQGNTDTQYF. V is TRBV18 and J is TRBJ2-3; 8 nucleotides align to TRBD1. The CDR3 totals 18 residues. J was trimmed by 2 bases and V by 2 bases; bases with no gene match: 12. Looked up from germline, CDR1 is KGHSH and CDR2 is LQKENI.

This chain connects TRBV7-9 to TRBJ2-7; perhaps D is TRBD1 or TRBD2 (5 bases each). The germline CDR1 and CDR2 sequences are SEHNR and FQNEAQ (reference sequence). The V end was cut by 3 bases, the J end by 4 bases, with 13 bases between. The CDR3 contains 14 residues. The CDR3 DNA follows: TGTGCCAGCAGCTTGGGAGCACAGGAGTACGAGCAGTACTTC. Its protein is CASSLGAQEYEQYF. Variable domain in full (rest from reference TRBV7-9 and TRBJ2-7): DTGVSQNPRHKITKRGQNVTFRCDPISEHNRLYWYRQTLGQGPEFLTYFQNEAQLEKSRLLSDRFSAERPKGSFSTLEIQRTEQGDSAMYLCASSLGAQEYEQYFGPGTRLTVT.

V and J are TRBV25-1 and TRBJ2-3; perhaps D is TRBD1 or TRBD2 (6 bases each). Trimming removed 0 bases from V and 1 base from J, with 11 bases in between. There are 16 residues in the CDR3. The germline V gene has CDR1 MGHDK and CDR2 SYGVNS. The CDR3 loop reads CASSEYGGAGTDTQYF. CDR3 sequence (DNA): TGTGCCAGCAGTGAATACGGGGGCGCAGGCACAGATACGCAGTATTTT.

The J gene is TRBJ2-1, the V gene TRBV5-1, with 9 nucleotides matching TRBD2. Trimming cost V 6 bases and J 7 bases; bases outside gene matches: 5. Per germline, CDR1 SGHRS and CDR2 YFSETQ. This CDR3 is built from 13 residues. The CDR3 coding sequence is TGCGCCAGCACTAGCGGGGATAATAATGAGCAGTTCTTC. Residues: CASTSGDNNEQFF. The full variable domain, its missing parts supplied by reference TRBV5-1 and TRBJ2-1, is KAGVTQTPRYLIKTRGQQVTLSCSPISGHRSVSWYQQTPGQGLQFLFEYFSETQRNKGNFPGRFSGRQFSNSRSEMNVSTLELGDSALYLCASTSGDNNEQFFGPGTRLTVL.

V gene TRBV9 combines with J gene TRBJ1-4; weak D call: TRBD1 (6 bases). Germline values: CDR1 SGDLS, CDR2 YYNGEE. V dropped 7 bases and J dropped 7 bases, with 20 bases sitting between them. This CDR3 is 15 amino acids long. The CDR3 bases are TGTGCCAGCGGGAGGGTTGGGGGCGCGGGTGAAAAACTGTTTTTT. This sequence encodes CASGRVGGAGEKLFF. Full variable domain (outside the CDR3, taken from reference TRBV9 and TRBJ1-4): DSGVTQTPKHLITATGQRVTLRCSPRSGDLSVYWYQQSLDQGLQFLIQYYNGEERAKGNILERFSAQQFPDLHSELNLSSLELGDSALYFCASGRVGGAGEKLFFGSGTQLSVL.

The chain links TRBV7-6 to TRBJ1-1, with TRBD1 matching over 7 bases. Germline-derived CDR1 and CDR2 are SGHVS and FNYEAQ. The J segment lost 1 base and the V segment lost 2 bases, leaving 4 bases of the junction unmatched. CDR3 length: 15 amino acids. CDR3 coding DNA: TGTGCCAGCAGCTTATATTCAGGGGGGAACACTGAAGCTTTCTTT. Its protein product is CASSLYSGGNTEAFF.

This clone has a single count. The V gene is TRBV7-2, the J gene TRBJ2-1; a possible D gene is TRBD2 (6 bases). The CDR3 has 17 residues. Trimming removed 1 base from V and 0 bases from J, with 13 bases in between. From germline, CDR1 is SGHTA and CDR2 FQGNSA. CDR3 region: CASSLELAGNSYNEQFF. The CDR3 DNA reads TGTGCCAGCAGCTTAGAGTTGGCGGGAAACTCCTACAATGAGCAGTTCTTC.

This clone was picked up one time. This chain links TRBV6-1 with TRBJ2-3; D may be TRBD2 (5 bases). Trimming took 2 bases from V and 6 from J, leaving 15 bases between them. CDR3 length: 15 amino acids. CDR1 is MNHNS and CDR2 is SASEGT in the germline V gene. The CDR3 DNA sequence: TGTGCCAGCAGTGAAAACCCACTAGGATTCGATACGCAGTATTTT. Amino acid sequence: CASSENPLGFDTQYF.

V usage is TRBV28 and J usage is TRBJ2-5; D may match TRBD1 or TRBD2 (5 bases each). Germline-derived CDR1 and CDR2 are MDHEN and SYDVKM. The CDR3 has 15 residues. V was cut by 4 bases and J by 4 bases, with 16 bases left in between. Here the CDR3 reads CASSSYGTPIETQYF. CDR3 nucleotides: TGTGCCAGCAGTTCCTACGGGACCCCAATAGAGACCCAGTACTTC.

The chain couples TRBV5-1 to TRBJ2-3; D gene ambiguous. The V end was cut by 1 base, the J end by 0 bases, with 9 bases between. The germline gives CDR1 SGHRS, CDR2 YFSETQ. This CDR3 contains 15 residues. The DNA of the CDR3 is TGCGCCAGCAGCTTGTACGGGCAAAGCACAGATACGCAGTATTTT. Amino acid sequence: CASSLYGQSTDTQYF.

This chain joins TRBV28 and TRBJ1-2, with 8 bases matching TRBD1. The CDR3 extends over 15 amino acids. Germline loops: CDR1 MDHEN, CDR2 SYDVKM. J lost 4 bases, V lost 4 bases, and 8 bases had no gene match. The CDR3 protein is CASSSPRGRGYGYTF. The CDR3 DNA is TGTGCCAGCAGTTCGCCCAGGGGGCGGGGCTATGGCTACACCTTC.

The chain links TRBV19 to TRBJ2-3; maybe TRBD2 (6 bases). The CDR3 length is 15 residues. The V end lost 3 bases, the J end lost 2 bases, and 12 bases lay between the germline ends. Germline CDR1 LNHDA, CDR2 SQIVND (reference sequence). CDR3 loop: CASSMTPGVTDTQYF. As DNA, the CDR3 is TGTGCCAGTAGTATGACACCGGGGGTCACAGATACGCAGTATTTT. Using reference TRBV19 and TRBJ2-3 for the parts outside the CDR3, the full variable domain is DGGITQSPKYLFRKEGQNVTLSCEQNLNHDAMYWYRQDPGQGLRLIYYSQIVNDFQKGDIAEGYSVSREKKESFPLTVTSAQKNPTAFYLCASSMTPGVTDTQYFGPGTRLTVL.

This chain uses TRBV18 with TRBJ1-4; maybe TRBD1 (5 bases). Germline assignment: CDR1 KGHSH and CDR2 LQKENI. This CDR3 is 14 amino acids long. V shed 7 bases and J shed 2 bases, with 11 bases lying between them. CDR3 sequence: CASLRQPTNEKLFF. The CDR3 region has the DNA TGTGCCAGCTTACGACAGCCTACTAATGAAAAACTGTTTTTT. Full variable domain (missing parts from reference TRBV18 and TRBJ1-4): NAGVMQNPRHLVRRRGQEARLRCSPMKGHSHVYWYRQLPEEGLKFMVYLQKENIIDESGMPKERFSAEFPKEGPSILRIQQVVRGDSAAYFCASLRQPTNEKLFFGSGTQLSVL.

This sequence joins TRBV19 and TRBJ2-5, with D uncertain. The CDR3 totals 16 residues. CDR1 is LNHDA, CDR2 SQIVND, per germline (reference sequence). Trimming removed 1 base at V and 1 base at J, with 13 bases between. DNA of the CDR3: TGTGCCAGTAGTATAGGACAAAGGCTGTTCCAAGAGACCCAGTACTTC. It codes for CASSIGQRLFQETQYF.

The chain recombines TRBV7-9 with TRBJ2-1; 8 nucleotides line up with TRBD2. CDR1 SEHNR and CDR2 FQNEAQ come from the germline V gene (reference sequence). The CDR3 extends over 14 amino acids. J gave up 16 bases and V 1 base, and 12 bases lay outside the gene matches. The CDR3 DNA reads TGTGCCAGCAGCTTAGAGCCCCCGGTAGCGGGAACTTTCTTC. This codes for CASSLEPPVAGTFF.

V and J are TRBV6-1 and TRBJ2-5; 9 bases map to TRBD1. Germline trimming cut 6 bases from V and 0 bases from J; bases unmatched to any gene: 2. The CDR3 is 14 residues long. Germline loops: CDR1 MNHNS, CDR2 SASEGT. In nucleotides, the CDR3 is TGTGCCAGCAGACGGGACAGGGACCAAGAGACCCAGTACTTC. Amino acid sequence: CASRRDRDQETQYF.

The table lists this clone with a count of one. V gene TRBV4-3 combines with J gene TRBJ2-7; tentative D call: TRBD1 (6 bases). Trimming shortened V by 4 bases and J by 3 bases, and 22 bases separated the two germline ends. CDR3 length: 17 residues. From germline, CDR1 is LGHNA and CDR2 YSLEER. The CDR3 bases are TGCGCCAGCAGCCCGGGACCCCGGGACATAGTTGGCTACGAGCAGTACTTC. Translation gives CASSPGPRDIVGYEQYF.

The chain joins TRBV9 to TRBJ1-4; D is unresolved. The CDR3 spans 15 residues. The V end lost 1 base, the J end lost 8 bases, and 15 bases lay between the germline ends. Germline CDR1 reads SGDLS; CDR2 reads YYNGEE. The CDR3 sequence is CASSVQWGGGEKLFF. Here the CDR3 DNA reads TGTGCCAGCAGCGTACAGTGGGGAGGAGGGGAAAAACTGTTTTTT.

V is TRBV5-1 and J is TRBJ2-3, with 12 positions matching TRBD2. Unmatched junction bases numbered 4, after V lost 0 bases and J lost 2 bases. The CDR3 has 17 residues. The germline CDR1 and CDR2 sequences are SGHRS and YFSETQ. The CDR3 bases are TGCGCCAGCAGCTTGGCGGCTAGCGGGAGGGTCACAGATACGCAGTATTTT. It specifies CASSLAASGRVTDTQYF.

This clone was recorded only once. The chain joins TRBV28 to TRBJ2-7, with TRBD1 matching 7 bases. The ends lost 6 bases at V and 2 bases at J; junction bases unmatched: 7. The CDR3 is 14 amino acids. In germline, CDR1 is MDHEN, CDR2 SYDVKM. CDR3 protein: CASRLGQPPYEQYF. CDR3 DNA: TGTGCCAGCAGGCTGGGACAGCCCCCCTACGAGCAGTACTTC.